These 9 T cell receptor beta chains came from one sample sequenced in a study of brain metastases from non-small cell lung cancer. Libraries were prepared by immunoSEQ multiplex PCR; TCRdb keeps only in-frame clonotypes and omits some of them. Here the sample spans 950 or so clones, roughly 91% being singletons. Sequencing was done on a sample of tumor-adjacent normal tissue. These receptors originate from a donor aged 40 or older with non-small cell lung cancer.

The chain joins TRBV7-6 to TRBJ2-7; 7 positions match TRBD1. In germline, CDR1 is SGHVS, CDR2 FNYEAQ. The V segment lost 5 bases and the J segment 2 bases; nucleotides outside the gene matches: 6. The CDR3 extends over 14 amino acids. The DNA for the CDR3 is TGTGCCAGCAGCCCGACCGGGACAGCCTACGAGCAGTACTTC. This gives the protein CASSPTGTAYEQYF.

As to this clone: The sample carries other DNA sequences with the same CDR3. The J gene is TRBJ1-4, the V gene TRBV7-2; D ambiguous. CDR1 and CDR2 from the germline V gene are SGHTA and FQGNSA. Trimming cost V 3 bases and J 5 bases, with 10 bases left between them. CDR3 size: 14 residues. CDR3 sequence (DNA): TGTGCCAGCAGCTTGGATAGGATGAATGAAAAACTGTTTTTT. Protein: CASSLDRMNEKLFF.

Concerning this clone: Other DNA sequences in this sample translate to the same CDR3. The rearrangement joins TRBV5-5 to TRBJ1-2; the D gene is possibly TRBD1 (6 bases). V lost 2 bases and J 4 bases, leaving 12 bases between the germline ends. Germline V gene data show CDR1 as SGHKS and CDR2 as YYEKEE (reference sequence). There are 14 residues in the CDR3. In DNA, the CDR3 is TGTGCCAGCAGCTTAGAACAGGGTTTCTATGGCTACACCTTC. Residues: CASSLEQGFYGYTF. Full variable domain (rest looked up from reference TRBV5-5 and TRBJ1-2): DAGVTQSPTHLIKTRGQQVTLRCSPISGHKSVSWYQQVLGQGPQFIFQYYEKEERGRGNFPDRFSARQFPNYSSELNVNALLLGDSALYLCASSLEQGFYGYTFGSGTRLTVV.

This chain connects TRBV7-3 to TRBJ2-1; D is possibly TRBD1 (6 bases). There are 15 residues in the CDR3. Per germline, CDR1 SGHTA and CDR2 FQGTGA. Trimming shortened V by 5 bases and J by 7 bases, and 18 bases separated the two germline ends. The CDR3 spells CASSLPEGVRNEQFF. For the CDR3, the DNA is TGTGCCAGCAGCCTCCCCGAGGGGGTAAGGAATGAGCAGTTCTTC.

This clone was observed a single time. The J gene is TRBJ1-3, the V gene TRBV7-2, with D tentatively TRBD1 (5 bases). The length of the CDR3 is 13 residues. V shed 1 base and J shed 6 bases, with 7 bases lying between them. CDR1 is SGHTA and CDR2 is FQGNSA in the germline V gene. CDR3 nucleotide sequence: TGTGCCAGCAGCTTAGGCAGGGTAAACACCATATATTTT. Translation: CASSLGRVNTIYF.

The CDR3 DNA reads TGTGCCAGCAGTTACTCGGGGACAGGGGGCGATTGGTACTTC. Its translation: CASSYSGTGGDWYF. The chain carries TRBV6-6 and TRBJ2-7, with 12 bases identical to TRBD1. The CDR3 length is 14 residues. Germline V gene lookup returns CDR1 MNHNY and CDR2 SVGAGI (reference sequence). V dropped 0 bases and J dropped 12; count of bases not matched to a gene: 6.

This chain connects TRBV29-1 to TRBJ2-5; D is uncertain. This CDR3 region has 10 residues. Germline V gene sequence: CDR1 SQVTM, CDR2 ANQGSEA. V was cut by 7 bases and J by 5 bases, with 8 bases left in between. CDR3 in amino acids: CSGGTETQYF. The DNA for the CDR3 is TGCAGCGGAGGAACTGAGACCCAGTACTTC.

The chain is built from TRBV7-3 and TRBJ2-1, with 7 bases identical to TRBD2. Germline V CDR1 and CDR2: SGHTA, FQGTGA. This CDR3 is built from 16 residues. V shed 5 bases, J shed 3 bases, and the junction held 10 bases outside the gene matches. The CDR3 DNA reads as TGTGCCAGCAGCCCCACCGGGACTAAACTCTACAATGAGCAGTTCTTC. It translates to CASSPTGTKLYNEQFF.

V is TRBV6-5 and J is TRBJ1-5; D is perhaps TRBD1 (6 bases). Trimming removed 11 bases from V and 3 bases from J, with 14 bases in between. This CDR3 comprises 13 residues. Germline loops: CDR1 MNHEY, CDR2 SVGAGI. For the CDR3, the DNA is TGTGCCGGGGGGCAGGAGACCAATCAGCCCCAGCATTTT. Its translation: CAGGQETNQPQHF.